This T cell receptor (beta chain) was recovered during a study of cytomegalovirus exposure and HLA in healthy donors. Study context: The 95 to 150 validation repertoires used a platform that matched the one used for the roughly 700 first-cohort repertoires, as a later analysis reported. Study-wide points: In vitro work confirmed that a few CMV-associated chains recognize CMV antigens. The study flagged some 170 TCR beta chains as cytomegalovirus-associated.

Germline values: CDR1 LNHNV, CDR2 YYDKDF (reference sequence). CDR3 length: 14 amino acids. V shed 0 bases and J shed 8 bases, with 10 bases lying between them. The protocol was immunoSEQ multiplex PCR, while the TCRdb copy is restricted to in-frame clones and leaves out a portion. The sample holds roughly 200,000 clones, roughly nine tenths seen once. Turning to this clone: Its cognate antigen is unknown.

The source is a man in his thirties or forties in good health and CMV-seropositive. The V and J genes are TRBV15 and TRBJ2-2; D is possibly TRBD2 (5 bases). What was sequenced was PBMCs. For the CDR3, the DNA is TGTGCCACCAGCAGAGATCTAGTAGCGGGGGAGCTGTTTTTT. It yields the protein CATSRDLVAGELFF.